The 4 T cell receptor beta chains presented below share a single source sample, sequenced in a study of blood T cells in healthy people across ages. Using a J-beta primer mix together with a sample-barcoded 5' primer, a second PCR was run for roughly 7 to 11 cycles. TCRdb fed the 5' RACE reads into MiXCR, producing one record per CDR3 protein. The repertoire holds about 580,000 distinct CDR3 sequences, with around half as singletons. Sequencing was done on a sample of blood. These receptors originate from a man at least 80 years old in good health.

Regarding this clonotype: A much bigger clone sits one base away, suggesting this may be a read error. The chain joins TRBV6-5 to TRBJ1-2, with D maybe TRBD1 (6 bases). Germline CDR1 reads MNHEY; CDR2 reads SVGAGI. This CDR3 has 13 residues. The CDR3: CASGYKGVDGYTF. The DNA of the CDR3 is TGTGCCAGCGGTTACAAGGGGGTGGATGGCTACACCTTC.

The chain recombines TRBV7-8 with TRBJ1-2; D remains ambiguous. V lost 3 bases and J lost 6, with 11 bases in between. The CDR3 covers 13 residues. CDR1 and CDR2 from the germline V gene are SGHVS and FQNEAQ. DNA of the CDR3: TGTGCCAGCAGCTTGTCCAGTTTGAATGGCTACACCTTC. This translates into CASSLSSLNGYTF.

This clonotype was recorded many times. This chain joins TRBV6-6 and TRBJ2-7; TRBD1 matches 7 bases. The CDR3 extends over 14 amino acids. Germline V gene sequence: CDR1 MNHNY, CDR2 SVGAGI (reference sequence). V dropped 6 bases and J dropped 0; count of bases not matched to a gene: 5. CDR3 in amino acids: CASSRRDSSYEQYF. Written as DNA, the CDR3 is TGTGCCAGCAGCCGCCGGGACAGCTCCTACGAGCAGTACTTC.

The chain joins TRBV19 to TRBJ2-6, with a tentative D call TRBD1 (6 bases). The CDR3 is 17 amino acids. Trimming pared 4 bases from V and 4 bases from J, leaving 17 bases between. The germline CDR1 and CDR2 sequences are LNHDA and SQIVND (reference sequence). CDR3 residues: CASSTSGTITGANVLTF. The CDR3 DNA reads TGTGCCAGTAGTACATCCGGGACAATCACCGGGGCCAACGTCCTGACTTTC. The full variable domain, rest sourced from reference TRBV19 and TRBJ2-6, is DGGITQSPKYLFRKEGQNVTLSCEQNLNHDAMYWYRQDPGQGLRLIYYSQIVNDFQKGDIAEGYSVSREKKESFPLTVTSAQKNPTAFYLCASSTSGTITGANVLTFGAGSRLTVL.